This record covers a single T cell receptor beta chain. Its antigen is not known. An input of about 0.5 to 1 ug of RNA was subjected to reverse transcription using random hexamers. The TCR beta CDR3 was amplified by immunoSEQ multiplex PCR across 54 Vbeta, 13 Jbeta. TCRdb independently ran MiXCR on the immunoSEQ multiplex PCR reads; one entry per CDR3 protein. The sample records 150,000 to 200,000 distinct CDR3 sequences, roughly 92% being singletons. Germline lookup yields CDR1 DFQATT and CDR2 SNEGSKA (reference sequence). The V and J ends lost 3 bases and 11 bases, in that order; junction bases with no gene match: 6. CDR3 length: 12 amino acids. This specimen comes from a study of CD8 T cells in Susac syndrome. Broader study findings: TCR sequencing and HLA analysis covered a relatively small number of individuals.

TEMRA cells were FACS-enriched, with CD8+ and CD4+ T cells isolated negatively. Sample: CD4+ T cells from PBMCs. This chain uses TRBV20-1 with TRBJ2-3; 9 bases are shared with TRBD2. The sequence came from a human donor with multiple sclerosis. CDR3 residues: CSARTSGSGQYF. DNA of the CDR3: TGCAGTGCTAGGACTAGCGGATCGGGGCAGTATTTT.